This TCR beta chain was identified in a study of identical twins. One entry per CDR3 protein, called by TCRdb with MiXCR from the 5' RACE reads. This table has 1,800,000 or so distinct CDR3 sequences, about 32% appearing once. The sequenced sample was cord blood. The source is a newborn girl in good health.

The CDR3 sequence: CASSLGPGRPNTGELFF. The CDR3 DNA reads TGTGCCAGCAGCTTAGGCCCGGGACGCCCGAACACCGGGGAGCTGTTTTTT. The chain links TRBV11-2 to TRBJ2-2; D is perhaps TRBD1 or TRBD2 (5 bases each). The germline V and J ends were trimmed by 1 base and 0 bases, with 12 bases remaining between them. This CDR3 spans 17 amino acids. The germline gives CDR1 SGHAT, CDR2 FQNNGV.